These T cell receptor beta chains were read from a single sample in a study of cytomegalovirus exposure and HLA in healthy donors. Assay used: immunoSEQ multiplex PCR; TCRdb lists only in-frame clones, some missing. Counted here are about 150,000 clones, roughly 80% occurring once; the ten biggest clones make up roughly 4%. The specimen sequenced was PBMCs. These receptors all come from a middle-aged woman in good health and CMV-seronegative. Each CDR3 is given with its conserved first and last residue. D genes are given only for firm matches. A row's size may be missing; if present it is once, few, many or a size class.

.	TRBV11-2	TRBD1	TRBJ2-3	CASSLGTGSTQYF	TGTGCCAGCAGCTTAGGGACAGGGTCAACGCAGTATTTT
.	TRBV10-2	.	TRBJ1-2	CASSEFSGGGYGYTF	TGCGCCAGCAGTGAATTCTCCGGGGGGGGCTATGGCTACACCTTC
.	TRBV28	.	TRBJ2-1	CASSDGGSFYNEQFF	TGTGCCAGCAGTGATGGTGGCTCCTTTTACAATGAGCAGTTCTTC
.	TRBV7-9	.	TRBJ2-7	CASSLDLREQYF	TGTGCCAGCAGCTTAGATTTACGGGAGCAGTACTTC
.	TRBV2	TRBD1	TRBJ2-5	CASSPGTAVQETQYF	TGTGCCAGCAGCCCTGGGACAGCAGTCCAAGAGACCCAGTACTTC
.	TRBV20-1	.	TRBJ2-3	CSAMTGATQYF	TGCAGTGCTATGACGGGAGCTACGCAGTATTTT
.	TRBV28	.	TRBJ2-7	CASSLAGASYEQYF	TGTGCCAGCAGTTTAGCGGGGGCCTCCTACGAGCAGTACTTC
.	TRBV13	TRBD2	TRBJ2-5	CASSSPGGATKGETQYF	TGTGCCAGCAGCTCCCCCGGGGGGGCCACGAAGGGAGAGACCCAGTACTTC
.	TRBV5-1	TRBD1	TRBJ1-1	CASSLTGGTEAFF	TGCGCCAGCAGCTTGACAGGGGGCACTGAAGCTTTCTTT
.	TRBV7-8	.	TRBJ1-1	CASSLASGGSTEAFF	TGTGCCAGCAGCTTAGCTTCGGGCGGGAGCACTGAAGCTTTCTTT
.	TRBV2	TRBD1	TRBJ2-3	CASSSLGRGLPDTQYF	TGTGCCAGCAGTAGCTTAGGCAGGGGGCTGCCAGATACGCAGTATTTT
.	TRBV6-5	.	TRBJ2-2	CASILRRGTGELFF	TGTGCCAGCATCCTCCGACGGGGGACCGGGGAGCTGTTTTTT
.	TRBV29-1	TRBD1	TRBJ1-1	CSVSGTGETEAFF	TGCAGCGTTTCCGGGACAGGGGAAACTGAAGCTTTCTTT
.	TRBV11-3	.	TRBJ1-2	CASSLEGREGSYGYTF	TGTGCCAGCAGCTTAGAGGGGCGCGAAGGAAGCTATGGCTACACCTTC
once	TRBV27	.	TRBJ1-5	CASSPPTDFNQPQHF	TGTGCCAGCAGTCCACCGACAGATTTCAATCAGCCCCAGCATTTT
.	TRBV4-2	.	TRBJ2-3	CASSQEATRPYTDTQYF	TGTGCCAGCAGCCAGGAGGCTACTAGGCCCTACACAGATACGCAGTATTTT
.	TRBV27	TRBD2	TRBJ2-1	CATTSGASNEQFF	TGTGCCACCACTAGCGGGGCCAGCAATGAGCAGTTCTTC
once	TRBV4-1	TRBD1	TRBJ1-1	CASSQDVKQGAPEAFF	TGCGCCAGCAGCCAAGATGTAAAACAGGGGGCTCCTGAAGCTTTCTTT
.	TRBV7-9	.	TRBJ1-1	CASSPDGTNTEAFF	TGTGCCAGCAGCCCGGACGGGACAAACACTGAAGCTTTCTTT
.	TRBV29-1	.	TRBJ2-7	CSVVLDRGYEQYF	TGCAGCGTTGTACTAGATCGCGGCTACGAGCAGTACTTC
.	TRBV6-4	TRBD1	TRBJ2-2	CASSDGQANGELFF	TGTGCCAGCAGTGACGGACAGGCGAACGGGGAGCTGTTTTTT
.	TRBV7-9	.	TRBJ1-2	CASIFQEAYGYTF	TGTGCCAGCATCTTCCAAGAGGCGTATGGCTACACCTTC
.	TRBV27	.	TRBJ1-1	CASSLRSGYTEAFF	TGTGCCAGCAGTTTACGGAGTGGTTACACTGAAGCTTTCTTT
.	TRBV20-1	.	TRBJ1-1	CSAQKNTEAFF	TGCAGCGCACAGAAGAACACTGAAGCTTTCTTT
.	TRBV7-2	TRBD1	TRBJ1-2	CASSSRDRIAGYTF	TGTGCCAGCAGCTCCAGGGACAGGATTGCGGGCTACACCTTC
.	TRBV6-1	.	TRBJ1-2	CASSESPSLAGYTF	TGTGCCAGCAGTGAGTCCCCATCCCTAGCGGGCTACACCTTC
.	TRBV30	.	TRBJ1-1	CAWSGAGVGAFF	TGTGCCTGGAGTGGGGCGGGGGTTGGAGCTTTCTTT
.	TRBV2	TRBD2	TRBJ2-1	CASSEEIAGGNEQFF	TGTGCCAGCAGTGAGGAAATAGCGGGGGGCAATGAGCAGTTCTTC